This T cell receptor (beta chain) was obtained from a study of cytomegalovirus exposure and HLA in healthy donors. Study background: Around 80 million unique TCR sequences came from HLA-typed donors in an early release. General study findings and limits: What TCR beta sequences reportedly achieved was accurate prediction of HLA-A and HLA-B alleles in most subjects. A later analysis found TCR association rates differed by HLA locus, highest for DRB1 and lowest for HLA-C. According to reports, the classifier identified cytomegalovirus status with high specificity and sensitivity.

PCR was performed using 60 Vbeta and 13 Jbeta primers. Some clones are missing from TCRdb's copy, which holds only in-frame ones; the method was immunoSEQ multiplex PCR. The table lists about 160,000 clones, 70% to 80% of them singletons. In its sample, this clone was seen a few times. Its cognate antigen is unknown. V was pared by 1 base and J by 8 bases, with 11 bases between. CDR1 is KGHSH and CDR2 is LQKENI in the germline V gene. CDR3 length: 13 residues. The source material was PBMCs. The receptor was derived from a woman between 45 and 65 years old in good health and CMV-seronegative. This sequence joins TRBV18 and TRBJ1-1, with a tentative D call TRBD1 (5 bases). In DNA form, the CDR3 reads TGTGCCAGCTCACCACTGAGCAGGGAAGAAGCTTTCTTT. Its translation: CASSPLSREEAFF.